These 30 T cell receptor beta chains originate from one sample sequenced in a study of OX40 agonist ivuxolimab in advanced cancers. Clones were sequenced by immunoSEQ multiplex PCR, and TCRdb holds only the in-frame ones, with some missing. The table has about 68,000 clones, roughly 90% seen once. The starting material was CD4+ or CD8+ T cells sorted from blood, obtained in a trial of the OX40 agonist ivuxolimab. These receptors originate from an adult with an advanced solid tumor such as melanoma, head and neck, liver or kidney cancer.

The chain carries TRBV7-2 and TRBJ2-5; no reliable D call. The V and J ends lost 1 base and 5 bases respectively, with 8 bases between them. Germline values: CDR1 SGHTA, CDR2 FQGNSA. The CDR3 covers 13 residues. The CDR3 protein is CASSLGRSETQYF. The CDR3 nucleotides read TGTGCCAGCAGCTTAGGGAGATCGGAGACCCAGTACTTC.

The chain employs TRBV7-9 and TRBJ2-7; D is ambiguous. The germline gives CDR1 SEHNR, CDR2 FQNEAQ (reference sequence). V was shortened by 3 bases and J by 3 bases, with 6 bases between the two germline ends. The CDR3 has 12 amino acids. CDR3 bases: TGTGCCAGCAGCTTCAATTACTACGAGCAGTACTTC. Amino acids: CASSFNYYEQYF.

CDR3 loop: CASSDPGDNQPQHF. The CDR3 DNA reads TGTGCCAGCAGTGACCCAGGGGACAATCAGCCCCAGCATTTT. The chain links TRBV6-4 to TRBJ1-5; tentative D call: TRBD1 (6 bases). V was trimmed by 2 bases and J by 3 bases, leaving 8 bases between them. The CDR3 covers 14 residues. The germline gives CDR1 MRHNA, CDR2 SNTAGT.

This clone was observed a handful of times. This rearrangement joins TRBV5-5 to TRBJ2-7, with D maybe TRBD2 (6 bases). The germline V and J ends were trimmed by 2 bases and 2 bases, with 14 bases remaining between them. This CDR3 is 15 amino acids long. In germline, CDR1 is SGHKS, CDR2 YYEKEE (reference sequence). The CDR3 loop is CASSFVLANTYEQYF. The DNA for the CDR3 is TGTGCCAGCAGCTTCGTCCTAGCGAACACCTACGAGCAGTACTTC.

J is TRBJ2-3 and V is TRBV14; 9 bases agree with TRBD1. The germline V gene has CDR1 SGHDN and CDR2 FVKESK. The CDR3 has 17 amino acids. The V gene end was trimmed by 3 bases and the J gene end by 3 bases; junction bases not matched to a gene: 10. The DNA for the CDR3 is TGTGCCAGCAGCCACCAACTCACAGGGGGCAATACAGATACGCAGTATTTT. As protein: CASSHQLTGGNTDTQYF.

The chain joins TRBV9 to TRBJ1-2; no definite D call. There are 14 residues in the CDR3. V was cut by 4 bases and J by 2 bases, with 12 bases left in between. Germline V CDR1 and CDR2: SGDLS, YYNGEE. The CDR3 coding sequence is TGTGCCAGCAGCCCCTCGGACGGAAACTATGGCTACACCTTC. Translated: CASSPSDGNYGYTF.

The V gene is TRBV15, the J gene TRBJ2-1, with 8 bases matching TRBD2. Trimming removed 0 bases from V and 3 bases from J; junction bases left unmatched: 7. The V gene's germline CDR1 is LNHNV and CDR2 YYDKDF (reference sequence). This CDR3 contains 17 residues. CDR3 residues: CATSREGAGDRYNEQFF. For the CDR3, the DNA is TGTGCCACCAGCAGAGAGGGAGCGGGAGACCGCTACAATGAGCAGTTCTTC.

CDR3 coding DNA: TGTGCCAGCTCAGAACAAACGAACACCGGGGAGCTGTTTTTT. It encodes CASSEQTNTGELFF. This sequence joins TRBV18 and TRBJ2-2; D remains ambiguous. The CDR3 sequence is 14 residues long. The V gene lost 5 bases and the J gene lost 0 bases, with 7 bases spanning the gap. Germline CDR1 KGHSH, CDR2 LQKENI. Supplemented by reference TRBV18 and TRBJ2-2, the full variable domain reads NAGVMQNPRHLVRRRGQEARLRCSPMKGHSHVYWYRQLPEEGLKFMVYLQKENIIDESGMPKERFSAEFPKEGPSILRIQQVVRGDSAAYFCASSEQTNTGELFFGEGSRLTVL.

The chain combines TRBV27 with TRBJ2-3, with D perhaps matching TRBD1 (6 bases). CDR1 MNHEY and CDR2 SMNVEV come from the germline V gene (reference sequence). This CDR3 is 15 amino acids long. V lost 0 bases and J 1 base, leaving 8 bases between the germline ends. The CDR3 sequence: CASSLSGHRTDTQYF. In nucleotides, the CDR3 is TGTGCCAGCAGTTTATCGGGACACCGCACAGATACGCAGTATTTT.

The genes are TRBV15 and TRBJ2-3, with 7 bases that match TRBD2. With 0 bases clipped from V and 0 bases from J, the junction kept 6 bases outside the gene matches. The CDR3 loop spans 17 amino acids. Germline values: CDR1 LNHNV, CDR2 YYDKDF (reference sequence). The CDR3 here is CATSRDPSGGSTDTQYF. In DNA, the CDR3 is TGTGCCACCAGCAGAGATCCTAGCGGAGGTAGCACAGATACGCAGTATTTT.

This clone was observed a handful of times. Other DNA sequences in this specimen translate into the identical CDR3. CDR3 loop: CASSLRGGYGYTF. The CDR3 nucleotides read TGTGCCAGCAGCCTCAGGGGAGGCTATGGCTACACCTTC. This chain links TRBV2 with TRBJ1-2; D is possibly TRBD1 (6 bases). The CDR3 length is 13 residues. The germline V and J ends were trimmed by 6 bases and 4 bases, with 12 bases remaining between them. Germline CDR1 is SNHLY and CDR2 is FYNNEI.

The CDR3 loop reads CASSYSSRGIGYEQYF. CDR3 coding DNA: TGTGCCAGCAGTTACTCGTCCAGGGGTATCGGGTACGAGCAGTACTTC. The J gene is TRBJ2-7, the V gene TRBV6-5, with D maybe TRBD1 (6 bases). Per germline, CDR1 MNHEY and CDR2 SVGAGI. V lost 0 bases and J lost 4, with 16 bases in between. The CDR3 sequence is 16 residues long.

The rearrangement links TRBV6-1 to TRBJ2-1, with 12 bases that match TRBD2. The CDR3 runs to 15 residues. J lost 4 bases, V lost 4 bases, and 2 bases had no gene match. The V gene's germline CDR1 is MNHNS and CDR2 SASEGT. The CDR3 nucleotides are TGTGCCAGCAGTGGACTAGCGGGGGTTTACAATGAGCAGTTCTTC. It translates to CASSGLAGVYNEQFF.

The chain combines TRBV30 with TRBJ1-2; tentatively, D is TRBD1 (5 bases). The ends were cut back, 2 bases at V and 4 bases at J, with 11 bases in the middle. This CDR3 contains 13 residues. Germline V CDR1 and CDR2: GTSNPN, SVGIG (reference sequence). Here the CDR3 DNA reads TGTGCCTGGAGTACCGGGACGGCCTATGGCTACACCTTC. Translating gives CAWSTGTAYGYTF.

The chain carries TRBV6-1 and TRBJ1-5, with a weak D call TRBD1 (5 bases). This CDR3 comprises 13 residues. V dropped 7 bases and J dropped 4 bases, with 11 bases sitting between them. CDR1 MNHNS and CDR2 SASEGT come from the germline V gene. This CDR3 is CASTRDRNQPQHF. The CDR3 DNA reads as TGTGCCAGCACCAGAGACAGAAATCAGCCCCAGCATTTT.

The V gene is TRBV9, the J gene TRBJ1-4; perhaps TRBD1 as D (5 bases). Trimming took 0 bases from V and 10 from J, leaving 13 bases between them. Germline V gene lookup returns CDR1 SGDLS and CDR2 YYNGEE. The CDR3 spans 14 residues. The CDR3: CASSVGQGVGKLFF. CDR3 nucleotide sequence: TGTGCCAGCAGCGTAGGTCAGGGCGTCGGAAAACTGTTTTTT. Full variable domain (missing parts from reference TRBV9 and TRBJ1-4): DSGVTQTPKHLITATGQRVTLRCSPRSGDLSVYWYQQSLDQGLQFLIQYYNGEERAKGNILERFSAQQFPDLHSELNLSSLELGDSALYFCASSVGQGVGKLFFGSGTQLSVL.

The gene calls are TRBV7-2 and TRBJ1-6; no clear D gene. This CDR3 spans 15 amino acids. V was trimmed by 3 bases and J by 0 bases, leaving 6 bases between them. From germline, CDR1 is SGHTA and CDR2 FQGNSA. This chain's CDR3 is CASSLHHSYNSPLHF. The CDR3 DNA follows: TGTGCCAGCAGCTTGCATCACTCCTATAATTCACCCCTCCACTTT. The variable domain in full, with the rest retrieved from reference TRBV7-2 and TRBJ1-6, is GAGVSQSPSNKVTEKGKDVELRCDPISGHTALYWYRQSLGQGLEFLIYFQGNSAPDKSGLPSDRFSAERTGGSVSTLTIQRTQQEDSAVYLCASSLHHSYNSPLHFGNGTRLTVT.

The CDR3 DNA sequence: TGCGCCAGCAGCTTGTCGACAGCGAACACCGGGGAGCTGTTTTTT. Protein product: CASSLSTANTGELFF. The V and J genes are TRBV5-1 and TRBJ2-2; D is possibly TRBD1 (5 bases). This CDR3 spans 15 amino acids. V was pared by 1 base and J by 0 bases, with 7 bases between. Germline V gene sequence: CDR1 SGHRS, CDR2 YFSETQ.

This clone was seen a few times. The CDR3: CASSSMIRDTEAFF. DNA for the CDR3: TGTGCCAGCAGTTCGATGATCAGGGACACTGAAGCTTTCTTT. The chain recombines TRBV6-5 with TRBJ1-1, with D perhaps TRBD1 (5 bases). Trimming took 4 bases from V and 3 from J, leaving 12 bases between them. The CDR3 is made up of 14 amino acids. The germline V gene encodes CDR1 MNHEY and CDR2 SVGAGI.

Here the CDR3 reads CASSSDRTGYTF. CDR3 DNA: TGTGCCAGCAGCTCAGACAGAACGGGCTACACCTTC. The chain links TRBV14 to TRBJ1-2; D may be TRBD1 (5 bases). In germline, CDR1 is SGHDN, CDR2 FVKESK. Trimming removed 5 bases from V and 8 bases from J, with 12 bases in between. CDR3 length: 12 residues.

For the CDR3, the DNA is TGTGCCAGCAGCCTCGGACAGAACTATGGCTACACCTTC. Protein sequence: CASSLGQNYGYTF. The J gene is TRBJ1-2, the V gene TRBV14, with D maybe TRBD1 (6 bases). CDR1 and CDR2 (germline): SGHDN, FVKESK. This CDR3 spans 13 amino acids. V was shortened by 4 bases and J by 2 bases, with 8 bases between the two germline ends.

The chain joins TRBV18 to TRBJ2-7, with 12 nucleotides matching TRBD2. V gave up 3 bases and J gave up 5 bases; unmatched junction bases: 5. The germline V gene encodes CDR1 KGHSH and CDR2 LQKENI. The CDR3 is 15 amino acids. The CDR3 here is CASSPRTSGTNEQYF. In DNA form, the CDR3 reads TGTGCCAGCTCACCCCGGACTAGCGGGACGAACGAGCAGTACTTC.

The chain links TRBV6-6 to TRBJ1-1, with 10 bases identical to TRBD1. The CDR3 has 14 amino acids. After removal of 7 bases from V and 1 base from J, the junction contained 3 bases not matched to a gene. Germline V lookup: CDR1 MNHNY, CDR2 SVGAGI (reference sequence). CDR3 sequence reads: CASKTGGANTEAFF. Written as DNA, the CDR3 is TGTGCCAGCAAGACAGGGGGCGCGAACACTGAAGCTTTCTTT.

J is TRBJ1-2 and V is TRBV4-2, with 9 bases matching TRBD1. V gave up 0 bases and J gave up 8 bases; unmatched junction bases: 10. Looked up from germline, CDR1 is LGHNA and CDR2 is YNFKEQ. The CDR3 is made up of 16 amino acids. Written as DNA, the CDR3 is TGTGCCAGCAGCCAAGATAATTGGGGACAGGGCCGAGGCTACACCTTC. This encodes CASSQDNWGQGRGYTF.

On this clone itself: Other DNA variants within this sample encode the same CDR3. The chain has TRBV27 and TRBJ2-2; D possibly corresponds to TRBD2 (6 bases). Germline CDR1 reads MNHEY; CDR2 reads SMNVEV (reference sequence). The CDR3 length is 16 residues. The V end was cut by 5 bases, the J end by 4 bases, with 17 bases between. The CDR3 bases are TGTGCCAGCAGTGCCGTAGGAGGGAGGCGCACCGGGGAGCTGTTTTTT. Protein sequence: CASSAVGGRRTGELFF.

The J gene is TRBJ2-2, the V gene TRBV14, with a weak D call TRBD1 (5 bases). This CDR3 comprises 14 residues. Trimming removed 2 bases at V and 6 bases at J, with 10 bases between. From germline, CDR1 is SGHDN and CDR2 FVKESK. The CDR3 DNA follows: TGTGCCAGCAGCCAACAGGGTCCGCCCGGGGAGCTGTTTTTT. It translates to CASSQQGPPGELFF.

The CDR3 protein is CASSDSLAAGARTGELFF. The DNA of the CDR3 is TGTGCCAGCAGCGACTCACTAGCGGCGGGAGCTCGAACCGGGGAGCTGTTTTTT. The genes are TRBV9 and TRBJ2-2; 8 bases match TRBD2. Trimming cost V 3 bases and J 5 bases; bases outside gene matches: 15. Germline V gene sequence: CDR1 SGDLS, CDR2 YYNGEE. CDR3 size: 18 residues. Complete variable domain (other parts from reference TRBV9 and TRBJ2-2): DSGVTQTPKHLITATGQRVTLRCSPRSGDLSVYWYQQSLDQGLQFLIQYYNGEERAKGNILERFSAQQFPDLHSELNLSSLELGDSALYFCASSDSLAAGARTGELFFGEGSRLTVL.

The DNA of the CDR3 is TGTGCCAGCAGCCCCCGACAGGGGAACTATGGCTACACCTTC. Protein sequence: CASSPRQGNYGYTF. This chain uses TRBV7-8 with TRBJ1-2; TRBD1 matches 8 bases. CDR1 and CDR2 (germline): SGHVS, FQNEAQ. The trim removed 5 bases at V and 2 bases at J, leaving 4 bases unmatched. The CDR3 length is 14 residues.

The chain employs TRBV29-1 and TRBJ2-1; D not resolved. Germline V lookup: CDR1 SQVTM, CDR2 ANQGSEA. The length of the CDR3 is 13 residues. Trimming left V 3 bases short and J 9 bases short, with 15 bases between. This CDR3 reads CSVEEQNRSEQFF. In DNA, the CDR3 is TGCAGCGTTGAGGAACAGAATAGGAGTGAGCAGTTCTTC.

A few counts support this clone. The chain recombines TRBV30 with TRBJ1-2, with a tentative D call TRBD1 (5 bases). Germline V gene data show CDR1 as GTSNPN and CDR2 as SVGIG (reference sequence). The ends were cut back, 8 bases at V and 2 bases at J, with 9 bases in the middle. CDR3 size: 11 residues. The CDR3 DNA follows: TGTGCCGGGGGACCAAACTATGGCTACACCTTC. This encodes CAGGPNYGYTF. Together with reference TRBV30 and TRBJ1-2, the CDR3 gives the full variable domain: SQTIHQWPATLVQPVGSPLSLECTVEGTSNPNLYWYRQAAGRGLQLLFYSVGIGQISSEVPQNLSASRPQDRQFILSSKKLLLSDSGFYLCAGGPNYGYTFGSGTRLTVV.